A selection of T cell receptor beta chains follows, all from one sample in a study of cytomegalovirus exposure and HLA in healthy donors. TCRdb's copy holds only in-frame clones and misses some; the assay was immunoSEQ multiplex PCR. The data contain some 90,000 clones, 65% to 75% of them singletons. Material for sequencing was PBMCs. These receptors all stem from an older woman in good health and CMV-seropositive. The CDR3 runs from the conserved cysteine through the conserved F or W. A D gene is named only where the DNA matches it firmly. Clone sizes are given selectively: once, few, many, or a class where the clone is expanded.

TRBJ2-7 | - | TRBV11-2 | TRBD2 | CASSLTSAEQYF | TGTGCCAGCAGCCTGACTAGCGCCGAGCAGTACTTC
TRBJ2-2 | - | TRBV19 | - | CASTPLGSTGGLFF | TGTGCCAGTACCCCTTTGGGGTCAACAGGCGGGCTGTTTTTT
TRBJ2-5 | - | TRBV7-9 | TRBD2 | CASSLTMGGRETQYF | TGTGCCAGCAGCCTCACGATGGGGGGGAGGGAGACCCAGTACTTC
TRBJ2-2 | few | TRBV6-1 | TRBD1 | CASSEGQGVGELFF | TGTGCCAGCAGTGAGGGACAGGGGGTCGGGGAGCTGTTTTTT
TRBJ1-2 | once | TRBV19 | TRBD1 | CASSILGQGLGGYTF | TGTGCCAGTAGTATACTCGGACAGGGGCTGGGTGGCTACACCTTC
TRBJ2-7 | - | TRBV10-3 | TRBD2 | CAISESWLQGGGYEQYF | TGTGCCATCAGTGAGAGTTGGTTGCAGGGCGGGGGCTACGAGCAGTACTTC
TRBJ2-3 | few | TRBV7-7 | TRBD1 | CASSLTGSDTQYF | TGTGCTAGCAGCTTGACAGGGTCAGATACGCAGTATTTT
TRBJ2-7 | - | TRBV7-9 | TRBD1 | CASNRGNEQYF | TGTGCCAGCAACAGGGGTAACGAGCAGTACTTC
TRBJ1-4 | - | TRBV19 | - | CASSWREATNEKLFF | TGTGCCAGTAGTTGGAGGGAGGCAACTAATGAAAAACTGTTTTTT
TRBJ2-5 | - | TRBV5-4 | - | CASSRSQETQYF | TGTGCCAGCAGCCGCAGCCAAGAGACCCAGTACTTC
TRBJ2-1 | once | TRBV5-6 | TRBD2 | CASSLVGGSRDEQFF | TGTGCCAGCAGCCTCGTGGGAGGGAGCCGGGATGAGCAGTTCTTC
TRBJ2-5 | few | TRBV11-2 | TRBD1 | CASSPVPPGQGGETQYF | TGTGCCAGCAGCCCCGTCCCCCCCGGACAGGGAGGAGAGACCCAGTACTTC
TRBJ2-7 | - | TRBV7-2 | TRBD1 | CASSPVGGQGGEQYF | TGTGCCAGCAGCCCGGTGGGTGGACAGGGCGGCGAGCAGTACTTC
TRBJ2-3 | few | TRBV11-2 | - | CASSRGEGTATQYF | TGTGCCAGCAGCAGGGGGGAGGGCACGGCTACGCAGTATTTT
TRBJ2-7 | - | TRBV10-3 | - | CAISEQLAGEQYF | TGTGCCATCAGTGAACAGCTTGCGGGCGAGCAGTACTTC
TRBJ2-1 | - | TRBV5-1 | TRBD2 | CASSLGTSGRDEQFF | TGCGCCAGCAGCTTAGGGACTAGCGGGAGGGATGAGCAGTTCTTC
TRBJ2-5 | few | TRBV5-1 | - | CASSREPGSQETQYF | TGCGCCAGCAGCCGGGAACCGGGATCCCAAGAGACCCAGTACTTC
TRBJ1-2 | - | TRBV11-2 | TRBD1 | CASSLDRNYGYTF | TGTGCCAGCAGCCTGGACAGGAATTATGGCTACACCTTC
TRBJ1-3 | - | TRBV7-9 | - | CASSFTGFISGNTIYF | TGTGCCAGCAGCTTTACAGGGTTTATCTCTGGAAACACCATATATTTT
TRBJ1-1 | few | TRBV11-2 | - | CASSLGRRTEAFF | TGTGCCAGCAGTCTCGGCAGGCGCACTGAAGCTTTCTTT
TRBJ2-3 | - | TRBV28 | - | CASIARGGATDTQYF | TGTGCCAGCATCGCTAGGGGGGGGGCCACAGATACGCAGTATTTT
TRBJ2-1 | - | TRBV7-7 | - | CASSPSSYGGPYNEQFF | TGTGCTAGCAGCCCCTCTTCCTACGGGGGGCCCTACAATGAGCAGTTCTTC
TRBJ2-6 | - | TRBV2 | - | CASRVENSGANVLTF | TGTGCCAGCAGGGTAGAGAACTCTGGGGCCAACGTCCTGACTTTC
TRBJ1-1 | - | TRBV2 | - | CASMQRQNTEAFF | TGTGCCAGCATGCAACGACAAAACACTGAAGCTTTCTTT
TRBJ2-7 | - | TRBV11-1 | TRBD2 | CASSLSGAAPPYEQYF | TGTGCCAGCAGCCTGAGCGGGGCCGCCCCACCCTACGAGCAGTACTTC
TRBJ2-2 | - | TRBV6-6 | TRBD1 | CASSDRELTGELFF | TGTGCCAGCAGCGACAGGGAACTCACCGGGGAGCTGTTTTTT
TRBJ2-5 | - | TRBV5-6 | - | CASSLGSEETQYF | TGTGCCAGCAGCTTGGGGTCGGAGGAGACCCAGTACTTC
TRBJ2-3 | - | TRBV10-1 | TRBD1 | CASSEYRGPTDTQYF | TGCGCCAGCAGTGAGTACAGGGGGCCCACAGATACGCAGTATTTT
TRBJ2-7 | - | TRBV7-9 | - | CSSSPRKAINYEQYF | TGTTCCAGCAGCCCTAGAAAAGCGATCAACTACGAGCAGTACTTC
TRBJ2-2 | - | TRBV4-2 | TRBD2 | CASTRGGPNTGELFF | TGTGCCAGCACCCGGGGGGGCCCGAACACCGGGGAGCTGTTTTTT
TRBJ2-5 | - | TRBV7-2 | - | CASSPDQETQYF | TGTGCCAGCAGCCCCGACCAAGAGACCCAGTACTTC
TRBJ2-7 | - | TRBV30 | TRBD1 | CACSGQGFAYEQYF | TGTGCCTGCTCCGGACAGGGCTTCGCCTACGAGCAGTACTTC
TRBJ2-7 | - | TRBV27 | TRBD1 | CASSTRQGASSYEQYF | TGTGCCAGCAGTACCCGACAGGGGGCTTCCTCCTACGAGCAGTACTTC
TRBJ2-7 | - | TRBV9 | - | CASSVGGGSETYEQYF | TGTGCCAGCAGCGTCGGTGGGGGGTCCGAAACCTACGAGCAGTACTTC
TRBJ2-7 | - | TRBV7-3 | TRBD1 | CASSIQGNPYEQYF | TGTGCCAGCAGCATACAGGGGAACCCCTACGAGCAGTACTTC
TRBJ1-1 | - | TRBV18 | - | CASSLRTENTEAFF | TGTGCCAGCTCACTTCGGACAGAGAACACTGAAGCTTTCTTT
TRBJ2-7 | medium-sized | TRBV2 | - | CASSSIWPTGNYEQYF | TGTGCCAGCAGTTCGATATGGCCGACGGGGAACTACGAGCAGTACTTC